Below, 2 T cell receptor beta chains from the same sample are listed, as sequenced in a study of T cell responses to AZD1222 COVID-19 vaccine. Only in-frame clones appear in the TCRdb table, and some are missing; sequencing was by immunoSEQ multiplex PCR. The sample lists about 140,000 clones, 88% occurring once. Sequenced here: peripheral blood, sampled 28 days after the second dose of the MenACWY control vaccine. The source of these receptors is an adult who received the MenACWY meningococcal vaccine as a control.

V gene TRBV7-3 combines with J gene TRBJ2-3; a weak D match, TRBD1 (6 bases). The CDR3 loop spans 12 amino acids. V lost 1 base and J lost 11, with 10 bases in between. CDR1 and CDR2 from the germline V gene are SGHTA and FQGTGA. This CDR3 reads CASSLRGHEQYF. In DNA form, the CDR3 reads TGTGCCAGCAGCTTAAGGGGACACGAGCAGTATTTT.

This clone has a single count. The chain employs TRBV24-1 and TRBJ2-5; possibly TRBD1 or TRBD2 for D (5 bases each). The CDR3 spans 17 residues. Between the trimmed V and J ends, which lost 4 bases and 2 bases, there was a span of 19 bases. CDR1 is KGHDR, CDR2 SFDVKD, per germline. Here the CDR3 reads CATSEPPGAQGQETQYF. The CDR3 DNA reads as TGTGCCACCAGTGAGCCTCCCGGGGCCCAAGGGCAAGAGACCCAGTACTTC.